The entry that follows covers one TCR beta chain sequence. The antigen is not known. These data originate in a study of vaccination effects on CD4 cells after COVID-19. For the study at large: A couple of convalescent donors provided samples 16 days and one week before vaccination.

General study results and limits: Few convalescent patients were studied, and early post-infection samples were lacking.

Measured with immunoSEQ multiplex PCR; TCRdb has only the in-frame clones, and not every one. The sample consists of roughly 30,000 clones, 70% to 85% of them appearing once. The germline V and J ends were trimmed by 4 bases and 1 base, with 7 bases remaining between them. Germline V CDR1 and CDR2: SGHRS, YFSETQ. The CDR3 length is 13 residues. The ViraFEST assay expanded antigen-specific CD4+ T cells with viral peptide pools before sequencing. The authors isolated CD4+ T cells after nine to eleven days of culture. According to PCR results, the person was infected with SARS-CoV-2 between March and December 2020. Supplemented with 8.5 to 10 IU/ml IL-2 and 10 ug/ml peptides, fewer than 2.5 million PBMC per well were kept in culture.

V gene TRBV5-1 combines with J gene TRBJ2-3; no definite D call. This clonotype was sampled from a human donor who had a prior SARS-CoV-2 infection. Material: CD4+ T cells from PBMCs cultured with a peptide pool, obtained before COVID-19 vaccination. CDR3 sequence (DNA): TGCGCCAGCAGCATAAGCGGCACAGATACGCAGTATTTT. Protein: CASSISGTDTQYF.